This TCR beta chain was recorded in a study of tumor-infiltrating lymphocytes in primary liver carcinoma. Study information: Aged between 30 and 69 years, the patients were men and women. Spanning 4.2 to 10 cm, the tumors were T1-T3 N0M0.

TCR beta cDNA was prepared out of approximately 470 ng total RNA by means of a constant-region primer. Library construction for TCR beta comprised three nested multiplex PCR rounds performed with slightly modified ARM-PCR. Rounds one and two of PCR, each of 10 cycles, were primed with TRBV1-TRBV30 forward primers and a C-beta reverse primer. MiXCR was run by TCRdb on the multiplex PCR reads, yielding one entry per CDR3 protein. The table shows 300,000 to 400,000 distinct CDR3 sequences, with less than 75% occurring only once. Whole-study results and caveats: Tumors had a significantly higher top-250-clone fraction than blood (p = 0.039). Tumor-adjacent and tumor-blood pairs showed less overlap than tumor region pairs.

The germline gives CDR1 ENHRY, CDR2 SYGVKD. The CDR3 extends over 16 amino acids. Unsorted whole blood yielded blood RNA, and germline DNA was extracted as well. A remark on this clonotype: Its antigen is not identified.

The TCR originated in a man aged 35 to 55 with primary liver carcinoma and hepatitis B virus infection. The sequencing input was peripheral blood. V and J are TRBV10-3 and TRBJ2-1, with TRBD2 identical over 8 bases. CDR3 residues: CATSGLAKSSYNEQFF. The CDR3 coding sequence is TGTGCTACCAGTGGACTAGCCAAGAGCTCCTACAATGAGCAGTTCTTC.